Sequencing of this TCR beta chain was carried out in a study of control samples from healthy donors and cancer patients (dated by TCRdb to 2018 to 2020). Libraries were prepared through the immunoSEQ multiplex PCR assay. The table comes from immuneACCESS by way of TCRdb, which keeps in-frame sequences with V and J called. Part of the clones is missing from these tables; in studies checked, under half for an unresolved V gene and the rest for unknown reasons. The sample table contains approximately 70,000 clones; only one count was recorded for more than 80% of them. The top ten clonotypes cover approximately 15% of the sample. Measured from the cysteine to the phenylalanine, the CDR3 is 14 residues long. The only DNA kept is the CDR3, 42 bases in frame from the first base. The junction shows trimming of 0 bases on V and 8 bases on J, plus 14 bases between the germline ends. The CDR1 and CDR2 encoded by the germline V gene are SGHRS and YFSETQ.

This clone is a singleton in its sample. What antigen it recognizes has not been identified. Base qualities are not recorded, but no much larger clone differs from it by a single base. The clonotype comes from a man aged 55 to 70 in good health. The V and J genes are TRBV5-1 and TRBJ1-2; a weak D assignment points to TRBD1 (6 bases agree). Material: blood. The DNA sequence is given as TGCGCCAGCAGCTTGGAGGGCAGGGGCGGAGGCTACACCTTC. Its protein product is CASSLEGRGGGYTF. Extended through the reference TRBV5-1 and TRBJ1-2 proteins, this CDR3 yields the full variable domain: KAGVTQTPRYLIKTRGQQVTLSCSPISGHRSVSWYQQTPGQGLQFLFEYFSETQRNKGNFPGRFSGRQFSNSRSEMNVSTLELGDSALYLCASSLEGRGGGYTFGSGTRLTVV.